These 18 T cell receptor beta chains were all obtained from the same sample, sequenced in a study of PD-1 blockade in classical Hodgkin lymphoma. There was relapse after autologous stem cell transplantation in every patient, and there was variation in brentuximab vedotin exposure. Using immunoSEQ multiplex PCR, the repertoire was profiled, and TCRdb retains in-frame clones only, with some absent. The table records approximately 10,000 clones, more than 75% of them present only once. This specimen consisted of peripheral blood mononuclear cells (PBMCs), obtained at baseline. Receptors were obtained from a human donor with classical Hodgkin lymphoma.

The chain is built from TRBV2 and TRBJ1-1, with D uncertain. This CDR3 region has 13 residues. Trimming pared 7 bases from V and 3 bases from J, leaving 12 bases between. Per germline, CDR1 SNHLY and CDR2 FYNNEI. CDR3 region: CASTVPGDTEAFF. CDR3 in DNA: TGTGCCAGCACTGTTCCGGGCGACACTGAAGCTTTCTTT.

As regards this clone: This sample includes further DNA sequences coding for the same CDR3. This rearrangement joins TRBV6-5 to TRBJ2-2; D possibly matches TRBD1 or TRBD2 (5 bases each). Germline loops: CDR1 MNHEY, CDR2 SVGAGI. The CDR3 sequence is 14 residues long. The V gene lost 2 bases and the J gene lost 5 bases, with 9 bases spanning the gap. CDR3 loop: CASSYDSGTGELFF. CDR3 nucleotides: TGTGCCAGCAGTTACGACAGCGGTACCGGGGAGCTGTTTTTT.

This clone has just one count. This sequence joins TRBV27 and TRBJ1-2; perhaps TRBD1 as D (5 bases). Germline V gene data show CDR1 as MNHEY and CDR2 as SMNVEV (reference sequence). The ends were cut back, 2 bases at V and 2 bases at J, with 24 bases in the middle. There are 19 residues in the CDR3. The CDR3 reads CASSLRSGGRQARNYGYTF. For the CDR3, the DNA is TGTGCCAGCAGTTTAAGGTCGGGGGGACGTCAAGCCCGAAACTATGGCTACACCTTC.

This chain joins TRBV19 and TRBJ1-5; D is uncertain. CDR3 length: 14 residues. The germline V gene has CDR1 LNHDA and CDR2 SQIVND (reference sequence). V shed 2 bases and J shed 4 bases, with 9 bases lying between them. The CDR3 bases are TGTGCCAGTAGTATACAGGCTAGTAATCAGCCCCAGCATTTT. Translating gives CASSIQASNQPQHF. The complete variable domain, with remaining parts taken from reference TRBV19 and TRBJ1-5, reads DGGITQSPKYLFRKEGQNVTLSCEQNLNHDAMYWYRQDPGQGLRLIYYSQIVNDFQKGDIAEGYSVSREKKESFPLTVTSAQKNPTAFYLCASSIQASNQPQHFGDGTRLSIL.

The chain recombines TRBV6-1 with TRBJ1-2; D remains ambiguous. Deletions cut 2 bases from V and 0 bases from J, with 13 bases between. From germline, CDR1 is MNHNS and CDR2 SASEGT. This CDR3 comprises 16 residues. The chain's CDR3 is CASSEFGAGPNYGYTF. The CDR3 DNA sequence: TGTGCCAGCAGTGAATTTGGTGCAGGCCCTAACTATGGCTACACCTTC.

The DNA for the CDR3 is TGCGCCAGCAGTACGGGGGAGACTGGGGCCAACGTCCTGACTTTC. Translation gives CASSTGETGANVLTF. The chain combines TRBV5-1 with TRBJ2-6, with a weak D call TRBD2 (6 bases). The CDR3 totals 15 residues. Between the trimmed V and J ends, which lost 5 bases and 2 bases, there was a span of 11 bases. Per germline, CDR1 SGHRS and CDR2 YFSETQ.

The CDR3 DNA is TGTGCCAGCAATCCGACAGGCCCTTCAAACATTCAGTACTTC. Its translation is CASNPTGPSNIQYF. The chain is built from TRBV27 and TRBJ2-4, with D possibly being TRBD1 (6 bases). From germline, CDR1 is MNHEY and CDR2 SMNVEV (reference sequence). The V end lost 7 bases, the J end lost 6 bases, and 16 bases lay between the germline ends. CDR3 length equals 14 residues.

CDR3 in DNA: TGTGCCAGCAGTTTCACGGACAGATACGAGCAGTACTTC. It encodes CASSFTDRYEQYF. This chain links TRBV28 with TRBJ2-7; a weak D match, TRBD1 (6 bases). This CDR3 region has 13 residues. The V end lost 3 bases, the J end lost 4 bases, and 10 bases lay between the germline ends. Germline CDR1 reads MDHEN; CDR2 reads SYDVKM.

The chain employs TRBV9 and TRBJ2-7; D is ambiguous. From germline, CDR1 is SGDLS and CDR2 YYNGEE. The CDR3 length is 13 residues. The V end was cut by 0 bases, the J end by 7 bases, with 11 bases between. The CDR3 is CASSVDPALEQYF. The CDR3 DNA reads TGTGCCAGCAGCGTAGATCCCGCGTTGGAGCAGTACTTC.

The rearrangement joins TRBV7-9 to TRBJ1-3; tentatively, D is TRBD1 (5 bases). CDR3 length equals 17 residues. V shed 4 bases and J shed 15 bases, with 31 bases lying between them. Germline assignment: CDR1 SEHNR and CDR2 FQNEAQ (reference sequence). Written as DNA, the CDR3 is TGTGCCAGCAGCTCACCGACGGGGCAGACTAGTTACCTCTCTCAATATTTT. Its protein product is CASSSPTGQTSYLSQYF. Using reference TRBV7-9 and TRBJ1-3 for the parts outside the CDR3, the full variable domain is DTGVSQNPRHKITKRGQNVTFRCDPISEHNRLYWYRQTLGQGPEFLTYFQNEAQLEKSRLLSDRFSAERPKGSFSTLEIQRTEQGDSAMYLCASSSPTGQTSYLSQYFGEGSWLTVV.

This clone was picked up one time. This sequence joins TRBV5-1 and TRBJ2-3; D is unclear. CDR1 and CDR2 from the germline V gene are SGHRS and YFSETQ. This CDR3 contains 12 residues. With 0 bases removed from V and 3 bases from J, the gap between germline ends came to 2 bases. In nucleotides, the CDR3 is TGCGCCAGCAGCTTGGTAACAGATACGCAGTATTTT. Translating it yields CASSLVTDTQYF.

V usage is TRBV15 and J usage is TRBJ2-1, with 8 bases aligning to TRBD2. The CDR3 runs 15 residues. After removal of 5 bases from V and 7 bases from J, the junction contained 10 bases not matched to a gene. CDR1 is LNHNV, CDR2 YYDKDF, per germline (reference sequence). This CDR3 is CATSPAGVLRNEQFF. As DNA, the CDR3 is TGTGCCACCAGCCCAGCGGGGGTCCTTAGGAATGAGCAGTTCTTC. Full variable domain (missing parts from reference TRBV15 and TRBJ2-1): DAMVIQNPRYQVTQFGKPVTLSCSQTLNHNVMYWYQQKSSQAPKLLFHYYDKDFNNEADTPDNFQSRRPNTSFCFLDIRSPGLGDTAMYLCATSPAGVLRNEQFFGPGTRLTVL.

The chain has TRBV4-3 and TRBJ2-7; 9 positions match TRBD1. Germline V gene lookup returns CDR1 LGHNA and CDR2 YSLEER. There are 14 residues in the CDR3. V was pared by 4 bases and J by 2 bases, with 3 bases of the junction left unmatched. CDR3 sequence: CASSPGTGTYEQYF. The CDR3 nucleotides read TGCGCCAGCAGCCCCGGGACAGGGACCTACGAGCAGTACTTC.

The J gene is TRBJ1-2, the V gene TRBV9; D call uncertain. The CDR3 runs 14 residues. Germline V CDR1 and CDR2: SGDLS, YYNGEE. The V gene lost 1 base and the J gene lost 0 bases, with 7 bases spanning the gap. CDR3 nucleotide sequence: TGTGCCAGCAGCGTATCAGTATCTAACTATGGCTACACCTTC. This codes for CASSVSVSNYGYTF.

In this sample, this clone turned up a few times. The V gene is TRBV10-3, the J gene TRBJ2-1; 13 bases fit TRBD2. From germline, CDR1 is ENHRY and CDR2 SYGVKD. The CDR3 covers 15 residues. With V trimmed by 6 bases and J by 5 bases, 4 bases remained unmatched. CDR3 protein: CAISLGTSGNNEQFF. The CDR3 DNA is TGTGCCATCAGCCTCGGGACTAGCGGGAACAATGAGCAGTTCTTC.

The rearrangement links TRBV9 to TRBJ2-4; 9 bases fit TRBD1. The V and J ends lost 0 bases and 9 bases, in that order; junction bases with no gene match: 1. The CDR3 has 13 amino acids. CDR1 is SGDLS and CDR2 is YYNGEE in the germline V gene. This CDR3 reads CASSVGQGVIQYF. In DNA, the CDR3 is TGTGCCAGCAGCGTAGGACAGGGGGTCATTCAGTACTTC.

The J gene is TRBJ2-1, the V gene TRBV4-2; the match to TRBD2 covers 11 bases. From germline, CDR1 is LGHNA and CDR2 YNFKEQ. CDR3 length: 19 residues. Trimming took 4 bases from V and 6 from J; bases not matched to a gene: 17. CDR3 DNA sequence: TGTGCCAGCAGCCGCACGGCAGGGGCTAGCGGGGGGCCAGGCAATGAGCAGTTCTTC. This sequence encodes CASSRTAGASGGPGNEQFF.

This chain joins TRBV5-1 and TRBJ1-2; possibly TRBD1 for D (6 bases). This CDR3 has 16 residues. From germline, CDR1 is SGHRS and CDR2 YFSETQ. Trimming left V 0 bases short and J 8 bases short, with 20 bases between. CDR3 DNA sequence: TGCGCCAGCAGCTTGGAAGGAACAGGGAAGGTTCAAGGCTACACCTTC. Translation gives CASSLEGTGKVQGYTF.